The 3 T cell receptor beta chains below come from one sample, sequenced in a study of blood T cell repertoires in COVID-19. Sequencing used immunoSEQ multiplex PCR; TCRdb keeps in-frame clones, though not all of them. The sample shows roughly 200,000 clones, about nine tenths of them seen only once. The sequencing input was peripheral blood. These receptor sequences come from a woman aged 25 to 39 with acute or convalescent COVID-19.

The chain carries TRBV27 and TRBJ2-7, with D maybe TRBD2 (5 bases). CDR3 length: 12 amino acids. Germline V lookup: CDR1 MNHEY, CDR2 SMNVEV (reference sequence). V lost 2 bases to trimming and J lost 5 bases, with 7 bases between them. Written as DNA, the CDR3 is TGTGCCAGCAGTTTAGCCGGGGACGAGCAGTACTTC. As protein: CASSLAGDEQYF.

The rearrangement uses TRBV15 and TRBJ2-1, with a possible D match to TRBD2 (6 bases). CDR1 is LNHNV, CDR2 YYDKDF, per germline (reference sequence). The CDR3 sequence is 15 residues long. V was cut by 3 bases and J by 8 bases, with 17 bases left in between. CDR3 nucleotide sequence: TGTGCCACCAGCAGTTGGAGGGCAAGTGCAGATGAGCAGTTCTTC. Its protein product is CATSSWRASADEQFF.

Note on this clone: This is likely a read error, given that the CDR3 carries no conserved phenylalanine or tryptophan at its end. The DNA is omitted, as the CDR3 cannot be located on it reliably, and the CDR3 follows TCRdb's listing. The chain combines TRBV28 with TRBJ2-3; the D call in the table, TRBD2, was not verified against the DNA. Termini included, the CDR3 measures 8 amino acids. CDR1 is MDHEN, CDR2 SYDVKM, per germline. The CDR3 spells CASSREKI.